Shown below are 22 T cell receptor beta chains from a single sample sequenced in a study of technical replicates of blood from a few donors. The repertoire was sequenced with immunoSEQ multiplex PCR; TCRdb's copy has only in-frame clones and lacks some. The sample has 11,000 to 15,000 clones; approximately 80% are singletons. Sample: PBMCs. These receptors were obtained from a human donor in good health.

Here the CDR3 DNA reads TGTGCCAGCAGTTCCCCACAGGGTGGCAATCAGCCCCAGCATTTT. As protein: CASSSPQGGNQPQHF. The chain recombines TRBV6-6 with TRBJ1-5; D is perhaps TRBD1 (6 bases). CDR3 length: 15 amino acids. Germline values: CDR1 MNHNY, CDR2 SVGAGI (reference sequence). V lost 4 bases, J lost 2 bases, and 12 bases lay in between.

The chain has TRBV23-1 and TRBJ2-7; 7 positions agree with TRBD1. TRBV23-1 is recorded as an ORF, its role being uncertain. Germline trimming cut 4 bases from V and 7 bases from J; bases unmatched to any gene: 19. The CDR3 runs to 17 residues. The CDR3 DNA sequence: TGCGCCAGCAGTCTCGCAGGGGACAGACGGGGTTTAGGGGAGCAGTACTTC. This sequence encodes CASSLAGDRRGLGEQYF.

The rearrangement joins TRBV10-1 to TRBJ2-2; a possible D gene is TRBD1 (5 bases). Germline values: CDR1 WNHNN, CDR2 SYGVQD (reference sequence). The CDR3 consists of 16 residues. Trimming cost V 3 bases and J 0 bases, with 11 bases left between them. The CDR3 nucleotides read TGCGCCAGCAGTGAAAGAACAGGCACGAACACCGGGGAGCTGTTTTTT. Encoded protein: CASSERTGTNTGELFF.

The chain uses TRBV21-1 and TRBJ2-2; the table's TRBD1 call for D was not verified on the DNA. TRBV21-1 is classified as a pseudogene. The CDR3 loop spans 15 amino acids. CDR3 residues: CASSKSGPNTGELFF. In DNA form, the CDR3 reads TGTGCCAGCAGCAAATCAGGGCCCAACACCGGGGAGCTGTTTTTT.

The V gene is TRBV6-5, the J gene TRBJ2-5; 9 nucleotides agree with TRBD2. There are 14 residues in the CDR3. Trimming took 4 bases from V and 3 from J; bases not matched to a gene: 3. Germline lookup yields CDR1 MNHEY and CDR2 SVGAGI. The CDR3 here is CASSLASGKETQYF. Written as DNA, the CDR3 is TGTGCCAGCAGTTTAGCTAGCGGGAAAGAGACCCAGTACTTC.

This chain joins TRBV28 and TRBJ1-1; the D gene is possibly TRBD1 (6 bases). The CDR3 length is 16 residues. Trimming cost V 6 bases and J 4 bases, with 21 bases left between them. Per germline, CDR1 MDHEN and CDR2 SYDVKM. The CDR3 DNA is TGTGCCAGCAGCACGTCCGTTACAGGGAAGACCACTGAAGCTTTCTTT. Protein sequence: CASSTSVTGKTTEAFF.

This chain connects TRBV6-5 to TRBJ2-7; the D is unclear. Trimming pared 5 bases from V and 6 bases from J, leaving 20 bases between. CDR3 length: 15 amino acids. The germline V gene has CDR1 MNHEY and CDR2 SVGAGI. The CDR3 here is CASSLASTLLGEQYF. The CDR3 nucleotides read TGTGCCAGCAGTCTTGCTAGTACCCTCCTTGGCGAGCAGTACTTC.

The rearrangement uses TRBV2 and TRBJ2-3; tentatively, D is TRBD1 (5 bases). The CDR3 runs to 14 residues. Trimming shortened V by 3 bases and J by 0 bases, and 7 bases separated the two germline ends. In germline, CDR1 is SNHLY, CDR2 FYNNEI. Here the CDR3 DNA reads TGTGCCAGCAGTGATCAGGGTAGCACAGATACGCAGTATTTT. Encoded protein: CASSDQGSTDTQYF. Combining the CDR3 with reference TRBV2 and TRBJ2-3 gives the whole variable domain EPEVTQTPSHQVTQMGQEVILRCVPISNHLYFYWYRQILGQKVEFLVSFYNNEISEKSEIFDDQFSVERPDGSNFTLKIRSTKLEDSAMYFCASSDQGSTDTQYFGPGTRLTVL.

The chain is built from TRBV2 and TRBJ1-1, with 9 bases that match TRBD1. The CDR3 sequence is 13 residues long. Germline CDR1 is SNHLY and CDR2 is FYNNEI. V shed 7 bases, J shed 9 bases, and the junction held 9 bases outside the gene matches. The CDR3 reads CASKTETGGKAFF. The CDR3 DNA sequence: TGTGCCAGCAAGACTGAGACAGGGGGGAAAGCTTTCTTT.

This chain connects TRBV28 to TRBJ2-2; the match to TRBD1 covers 8 bases. CDR3 length equals 16 residues. Germline assignment: CDR1 MDHEN and CDR2 SYDVKM. V was pared by 1 base and J by 5 bases, with 6 bases of the junction left unmatched. The CDR3 loop reads CASSLYQGAGTGELFF. CDR3 sequence (DNA): TGTGCCAGCAGTTTATATCAGGGGGCAGGAACCGGGGAGCTGTTTTTT. The full variable domain, rest sourced from reference TRBV28 and TRBJ2-2, is DVKVTQSSRYLVKRTGEKVFLECVQDMDHENMFWYRQDPGLGLRLIYFSYDVKMKEKGDIPEGYSVSREKKERFSLILESASTNQTSMYLCASSLYQGAGTGELFFGEGSRLTVL.

The chain links TRBV19 to TRBJ2-7, with 12 bases matching TRBD2. Germline CDR1 LNHDA, CDR2 SQIVND (reference sequence). V dropped 6 bases and J dropped 7; count of bases not matched to a gene: 10. The CDR3 covers 15 residues. This CDR3 reads CASRPLAGGPEEQYF. The CDR3 nucleotides read TGTGCCAGTAGACCTCTAGCGGGAGGGCCTGAGGAGCAGTACTTC.

The gene calls are TRBV19 and TRBJ2-7, with D maybe TRBD1 (6 bases). Trimming shortened V by 6 bases and J by 2 bases, and 11 bases separated the two germline ends. This CDR3 contains 13 residues. Germline V gene lookup returns CDR1 LNHDA and CDR2 SQIVND (reference sequence). The CDR3 protein is CASSGQGTYEQYF. For the CDR3, the DNA is TGTGCCAGTAGCGGGCAGGGGACCTACGAGCAGTACTTC.

The chain uses TRBV6-6 and TRBJ2-5; TRBD2 matches 10 bases. Germline V gene lookup returns CDR1 MNHNY and CDR2 SVGAGI (reference sequence). Trimming at V came to 8 bases and at J to 5 bases, leaving 14 bases not matched to a gene. CDR3 length equals 16 residues. This CDR3 is CASWRTGLAGVETQYF. In nucleotides, the CDR3 is TGTGCCAGCTGGAGAACAGGGCTAGCGGGAGTGGAGACCCAGTACTTC.

The chain combines TRBV5-8 with TRBJ2-1; possible D gene TRBD1, 5 bases. Per the germline V gene, CDR1 is SGHTS and CDR2 is YDEGEE. V was pared by 0 bases and J by 3 bases, with 10 bases between. This CDR3 contains 15 residues. The DNA of the CDR3 is TGTGCCAGCAGCTTGGCCTGGGGCCGCTACAATGAGCAGTTCTTC. Residues: CASSLAWGRYNEQFF.

The chain has TRBV4-1 and TRBJ2-1, with 13 bases matching TRBD2. CDR3 size: 17 residues. J gave up 7 bases and V 0 bases, and 6 bases lay outside the gene matches. CDR1 and CDR2 (germline): MGHRA, YSYEKL. This chain's CDR3 is CASSQDLLAGGANEQFF. For the CDR3, the DNA is TGCGCCAGCAGCCAAGACCTACTAGCGGGAGGGGCGAATGAGCAGTTCTTC.

The chain is built from TRBV25-1 and TRBJ2-2; 9 positions agree with TRBD1. V shed 1 base, J shed 6 bases, and the junction held 3 bases outside the gene matches. CDR1 is MGHDK, CDR2 SYGVNS, per germline. The CDR3 has 15 amino acids. CDR3 amino acids: CASSESGTGPGELFF. For the CDR3, the DNA is TGTGCCAGCAGTGAATCCGGGACAGGGCCCGGGGAGCTGTTTTTT.

V is TRBV5-4 and J is TRBJ2-1; D perhaps matches TRBD2 (6 bases). Germline V CDR1 and CDR2: SGHNT, YYREEE (reference sequence). The ends were cut back, 8 bases at V and 8 bases at J, with 20 bases in the middle. CDR3 length: 14 residues. The CDR3 bases are TGTGCCAGTACCGAGGGGCTAGCGAACGATGAGCAGTTCTTC. Amino acids: CASTEGLANDEQFF.

This chain joins TRBV11-1 and TRBJ1-1, with 8 bases matching TRBD1. Germline CDR1 is SGHAT and CDR2 is FQDESV (reference sequence). CDR3 length: 17 residues. Germline trimming cut 5 bases from V and 4 bases from J; bases unmatched to any gene: 15. CDR3 in amino acids: CASSPGQAVNWRTEAFF. CDR3 nucleotides: TGTGCCAGCAGCCCGGGACAGGCGGTTAATTGGCGCACTGAAGCTTTCTTT.

The chain links TRBV5-4 to TRBJ1-2; D remains ambiguous. V was pared by 4 bases and J by 12 bases, with 10 bases between. Germline V gives CDR1 SGHNT, CDR2 YYREEE (reference sequence). This CDR3 spans 10 amino acids. CDR3 amino acids: CASSHPPDTF. The CDR3 nucleotides are TGTGCCAGCAGCCACCCCCCAGACACCTTC.

This clone showed up just a few times. The V call is TRBV2, the J call TRBJ1-5; D not resolved. V gave up 8 bases and J gave up 1 base, with 6 bases separating them. CDR1 SNHLY and CDR2 FYNNEI come from the germline V gene. The CDR3 is 12 amino acids. CDR3 bases: TGTGCCAGCGCGGAAAGCAATCAGCCCCAGCATTTT. This translates into CASAESNQPQHF.

The rearrangement uses TRBV7-8 and TRBJ2-7, with D possibly TRBD2 on 6 matching bases. Germline assignment: CDR1 SGHVS and CDR2 FQNEAQ. The V end was cut by 5 bases, the J end by 2 bases, with 22 bases between. The CDR3 consists of 17 residues. The CDR3 DNA follows: TGTGCCAGCAGCCCCTGGGCTAGCGAGGCCTACCCCTACGAGCAGTACTTC. Translation gives CASSPWASEAYPYEQYF.

V usage is TRBV7-8 and J usage is TRBJ2-7, with 7 bases lining up with TRBD2. Germline V gene sequence: CDR1 SGHVS, CDR2 FQNEAQ. The J segment lost 7 bases and the V segment lost 3 bases, leaving 18 bases of the junction unmatched. The length of the CDR3 is 17 residues. The CDR3 here is CASSLGGGSTPVGEQYF. CDR3 nucleotides: TGTGCCAGCAGCTTGGGGGGAGGGAGTACCCCGGTTGGGGAGCAGTACTTC.